The source of this T cell receptor beta chain is a study of cytomegalovirus exposure and HLA in healthy donors. Study summary: An early release of data contained roughly 86 million unique TCRs, which came from HLA-typed donors.

The PCR was carried out with 60 Vbeta primers and 13 Jbeta primers. The table came from immunoSEQ multiplex PCR; TCRdb's copy has only in-frame clones and leaves some out. The table lists fewer than 250,000 clones, 75% to 80% of them singletons. As for this clone: Its antigen remains unknown.

This CDR3 comprises 11 residues. CDR1 and CDR2 from the germline V gene are GTSNPN and SVGIG (reference sequence). V was pared by 5 bases and J by 2 bases, with 7 bases between. Findings and caveats of the study: The authors considered a cluster of highly shared sequence variants likely to be a sequencing artifact. Many donors carried some public TCRs, although rarity characterized most TCR sequences.

Healthy bone marrow donors made up the donor group. This TCR was sampled from a male donor in good health and CMV-seronegative. Sequencing was performed on PBMCs. The genes are TRBV30 and TRBJ2-7; a possible D gene is TRBD2 (5 bases). The CDR3 reads CAWQEAYEQYF. The CDR3 nucleotides are TGTGCCTGGCAGGAGGCCTACGAGCAGTACTTC.